This T cell receptor (beta chain) is drawn from a study of T cells in Graves' hyperthyroidism and ophthalmopathy. This clonotype was detected many times. Germline V lookup: CDR1 MNHNS, CDR2 SASEGT. CDR3 length: 14 amino acids. V shed 7 bases, J shed 5 bases, and the junction held 11 bases outside the gene matches. Amplification of TCR beta CDR3 regions was performed using RNA transcripts as template. TCR CDR3 underwent first-round RT-PCR with the HTBI primer set. MiXCR, applied by TCRdb to the multiplex PCR reads, yields one record per CDR3 protein. The sample lists roughly 250,000 distinct CDR3 sequences; 16% were seen once.

The source material was blood. The chain carries TRBV6-1 and TRBJ2-7; 7 bases align to TRBD2. The clonotype originates from a woman under 30 with Graves' ophthalmopathy. The CDR3 DNA follows: TGTGCCAGCACCCCTGGCGGGAGATTCCACGAGCAGTACTTC. Translation: CASTPGGRFHEQYF.